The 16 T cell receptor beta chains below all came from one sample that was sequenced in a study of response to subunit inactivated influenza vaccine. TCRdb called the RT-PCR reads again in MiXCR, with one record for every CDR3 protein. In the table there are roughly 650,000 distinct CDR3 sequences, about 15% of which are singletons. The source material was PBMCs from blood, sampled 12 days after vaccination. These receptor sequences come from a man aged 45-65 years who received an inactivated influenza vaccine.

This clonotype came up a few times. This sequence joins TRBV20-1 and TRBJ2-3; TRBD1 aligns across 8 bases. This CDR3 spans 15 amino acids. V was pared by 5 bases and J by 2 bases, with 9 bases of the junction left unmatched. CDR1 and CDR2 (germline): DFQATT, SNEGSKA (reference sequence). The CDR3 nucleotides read TGCAGTGCTGGCCCGGGACAGGAGATCACAGATACGCAGTATTTT. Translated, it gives CSAGPGQEITDTQYF.

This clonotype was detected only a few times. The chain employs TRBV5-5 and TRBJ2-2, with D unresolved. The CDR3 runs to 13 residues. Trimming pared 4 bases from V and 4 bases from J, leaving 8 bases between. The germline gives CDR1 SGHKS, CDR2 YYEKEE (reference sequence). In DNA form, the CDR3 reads TGTGCCAGCAGCCCCGTTAGCACCGGGGAGCTGTTTTTT. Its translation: CASSPVSTGELFF.

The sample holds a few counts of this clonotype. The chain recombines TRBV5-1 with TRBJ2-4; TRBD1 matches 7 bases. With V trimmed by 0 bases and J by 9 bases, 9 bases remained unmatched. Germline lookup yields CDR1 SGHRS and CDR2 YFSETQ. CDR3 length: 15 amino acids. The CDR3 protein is CASSLAVEGASIQYF. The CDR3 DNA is TGCGCCAGCAGCTTGGCGGTAGAGGGGGCGAGCATTCAGTACTTC.

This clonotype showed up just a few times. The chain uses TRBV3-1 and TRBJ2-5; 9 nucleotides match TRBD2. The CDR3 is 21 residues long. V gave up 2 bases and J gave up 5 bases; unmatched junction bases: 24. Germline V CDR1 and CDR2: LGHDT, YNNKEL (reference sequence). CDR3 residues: CASSQLGPASGRIRVKETQYF. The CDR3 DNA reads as TGTGCCAGCAGCCAATTAGGCCCTGCGAGCGGGAGGATCAGAGTTAAGGAGACCCAGTACTTC.

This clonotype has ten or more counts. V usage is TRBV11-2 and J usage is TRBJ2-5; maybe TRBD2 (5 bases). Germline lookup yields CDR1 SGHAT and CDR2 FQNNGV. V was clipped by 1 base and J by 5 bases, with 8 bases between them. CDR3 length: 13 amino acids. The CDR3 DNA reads TGTGCCAGCAGCTTAGGAGGGTTGGAGACCCAGTACTTC. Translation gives CASSLGGLETQYF.

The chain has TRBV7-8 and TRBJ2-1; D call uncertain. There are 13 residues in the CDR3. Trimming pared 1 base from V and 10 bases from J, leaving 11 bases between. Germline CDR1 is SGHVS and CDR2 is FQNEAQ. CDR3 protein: CASSLGEAAEQFF. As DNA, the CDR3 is TGTGCCAGCAGCTTAGGAGAGGCGGCAGAGCAGTTCTTC. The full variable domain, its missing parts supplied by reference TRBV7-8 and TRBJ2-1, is GAGVSQSPRYKVAKRGQDVALRCDPISGHVSLFWYQQALGQGPEFLTYFQNEAQLDKSGLPSDRFFAERPEGSVSTLKIQRTQQEDSAVYLCASSLGEAAEQFFGPGTRLTVL.

The CDR3 DNA reads as TGCGCCAGCAGCCAGGGACAGATATTGAACACTGAAGCTTTCTTT. This encodes CASSQGQILNTEAFF. V is TRBV5-1 and J is TRBJ1-1, with TRBD1 matching over 7 bases. Germline assignment: CDR1 SGHRS and CDR2 YFSETQ. The CDR3 extends over 15 amino acids. The J segment lost 0 bases and the V segment lost 4 bases, leaving 6 bases of the junction unmatched.

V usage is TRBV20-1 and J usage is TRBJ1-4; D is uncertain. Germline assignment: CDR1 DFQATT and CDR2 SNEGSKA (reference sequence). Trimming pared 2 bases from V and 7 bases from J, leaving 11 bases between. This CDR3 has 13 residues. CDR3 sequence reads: CSARITASEKLFF. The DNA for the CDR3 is TGCAGTGCTAGAATTACCGCCAGTGAAAAACTGTTTTTT.

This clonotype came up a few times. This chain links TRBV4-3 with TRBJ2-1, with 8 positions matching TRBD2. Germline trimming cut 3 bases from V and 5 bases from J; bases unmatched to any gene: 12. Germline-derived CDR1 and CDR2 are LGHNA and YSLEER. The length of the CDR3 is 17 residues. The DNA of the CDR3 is TGCGCCAGCAGCCAGGACCCCCGCGGGGGGTCAAACAATGAGCAGTTCTTC. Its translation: CASSQDPRGGSNNEQFF.

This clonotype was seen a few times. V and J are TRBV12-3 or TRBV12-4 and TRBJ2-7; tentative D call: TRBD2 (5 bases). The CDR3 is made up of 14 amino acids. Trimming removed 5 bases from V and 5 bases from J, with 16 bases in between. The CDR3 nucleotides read TGTGCCAGCAGTACGGGGATAGGGCATAACGAGCAGTACTTC. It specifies CASSTGIGHNEQYF.

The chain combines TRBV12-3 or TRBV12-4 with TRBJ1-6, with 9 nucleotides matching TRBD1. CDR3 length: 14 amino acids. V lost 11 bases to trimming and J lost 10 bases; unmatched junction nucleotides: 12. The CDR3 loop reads CASASGTGSSPLHF. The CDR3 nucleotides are TGTGCCTCGGCGTCAGGGACAGGGTCCTCACCCCTCCACTTT.

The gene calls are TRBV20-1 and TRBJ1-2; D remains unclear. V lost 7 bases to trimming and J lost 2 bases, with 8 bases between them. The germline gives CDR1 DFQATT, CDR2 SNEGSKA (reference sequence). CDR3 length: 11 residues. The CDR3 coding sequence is TGCAGTGGATACGACAACTATGGCTACACCTTC. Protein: CSGYDNYGYTF.

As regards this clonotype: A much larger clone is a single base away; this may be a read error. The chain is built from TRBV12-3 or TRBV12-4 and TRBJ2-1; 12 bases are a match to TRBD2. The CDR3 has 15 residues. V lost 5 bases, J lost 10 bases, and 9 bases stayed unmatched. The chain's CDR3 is CASSPRASGGGEQFF. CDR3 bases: TGTGCCAGCAGTCCACGGGCTAGCGGGGGGGGGGAGCAGTTCTTC.

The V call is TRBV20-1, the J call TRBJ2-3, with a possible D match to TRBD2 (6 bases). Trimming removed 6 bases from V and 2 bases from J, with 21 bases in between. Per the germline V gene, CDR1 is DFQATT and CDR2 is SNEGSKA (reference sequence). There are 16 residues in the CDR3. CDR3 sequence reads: CSAPKPRDSYTDTQYF. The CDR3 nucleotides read TGCAGTGCCCCGAAGCCCCGGGACTCGTACACAGATACGCAGTATTTT.

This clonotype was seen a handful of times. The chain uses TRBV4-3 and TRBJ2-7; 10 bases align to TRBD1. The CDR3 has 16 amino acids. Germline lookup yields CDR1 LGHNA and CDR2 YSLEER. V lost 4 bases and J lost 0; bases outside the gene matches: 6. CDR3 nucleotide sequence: TGCGCCAGCAGCCTGTCGGGACAGGGGAGCTCCTACGAGCAGTACTTC. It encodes CASSLSGQGSSYEQYF.

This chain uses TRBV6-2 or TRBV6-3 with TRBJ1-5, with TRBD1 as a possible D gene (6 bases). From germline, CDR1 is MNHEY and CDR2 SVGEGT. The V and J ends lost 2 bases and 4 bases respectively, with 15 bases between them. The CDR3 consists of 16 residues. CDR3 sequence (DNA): TGTGCCAGCAGTTACACGGGGCAGGGGCGGAATCAGCCCCAGCATTTT. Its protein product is CASSYTGQGRNQPQHF.